These 19 T cell receptor beta chains were sequenced from one sample in a study of control samples from healthy donors and cancer patients. The protocol was immunoSEQ multiplex PCR, while the TCRdb copy is restricted to in-frame clones and leaves out a portion. The sample holds fewer than 4,000 clones, approximately 77% seen once. The specimen sequenced was formalin-fixed, paraffin-embedded tissue. These receptor sequences come from a female donor with melanoma.

This clone came up once. The gene calls are TRBV10-3 and TRBJ2-1, with a weak D call TRBD1 (6 bases). Trimming pared 10 bases from V and 8 bases from J, leaving 15 bases between. The germline CDR1 and CDR2 sequences are ENHRY and SYGVKD. This CDR3 comprises 12 residues. The CDR3 DNA is TGTGCCACTATTACAGGGAGCCATGAGCAGTTCTTC. It specifies CATITGSHEQFF.

This clone was seen more than once but under ten times. V gene TRBV30 combines with J gene TRBJ1-2; tentative D call: TRBD1 (6 bases). Looked up from germline, CDR1 is GTSNPN and CDR2 is SVGIG (reference sequence). V was pared by 2 bases and J by 8 bases, with 12 bases between. This CDR3 has 12 amino acids. The CDR3 DNA reads as TGTGCCTGGAGTTCACAGACAGGAGGCTACACCTTC. Translation: CAWSSQTGGYTF.

The CDR3 DNA is TGCGCCAGCAGCCCCGGACAGGGAAATTCACCCCTCCACTTT. It translates to CASSPGQGNSPLHF. The rearrangement uses TRBV4-3 and TRBJ1-6; 8 bases are a match to TRBD1. The length of the CDR3 is 14 residues. V lost 4 bases, J lost 7 bases, and 3 bases stayed unmatched. Germline CDR1 is LGHNA and CDR2 is YSLEER.

Worth noting for this clone: Other DNA sequences from this sample encode an identical CDR3 as well. This chain uses TRBV9 with TRBJ1-4; D not certain. The germline V gene has CDR1 SGDLS and CDR2 YYNGEE. The CDR3 extends over 14 amino acids. Trimming stripped 3 bases from V and 8 bases from J, with 14 bases between. The CDR3 DNA sequence: TGTGCCAGCAGCGCCCGGATCGGGCAGGAAAAACTGTTTTTT. Translation gives CASSARIGQEKLFF.

This clone was recorded only once. The CDR3 loop is CASSVRQPSFGNTIYF. CDR3 nucleotides: TGTGCCAGCAGTGTTAGGCAGCCCTCCTTTGGAAACACCATATATTTT. The chain joins TRBV25-1 to TRBJ1-3; D gene unclear. CDR3 size: 16 residues. The germline V and J ends were trimmed by 4 bases and 3 bases, with 16 bases remaining between them. Germline loops: CDR1 MGHDK, CDR2 SYGVNS.

The chain links TRBV4-1 to TRBJ2-7; tentative D call: TRBD1 (6 bases). V lost 0 bases, J lost 3 bases, and 12 bases lay in between. Per the germline V gene, CDR1 is MGHRA and CDR2 is YSYEKL. The CDR3 is made up of 15 amino acids. The CDR3 loop reads CASSQDGQGYYEQYF. CDR3 sequence (DNA): TGCGCCAGCAGCCAAGATGGGCAGGGGTACTACGAGCAGTACTTC.

The rearrangement uses TRBV7-9 and TRBJ1-1; D unclear. Trimming left V 5 bases short and J 5 bases short, with 9 bases between. CDR1 is SEHNR, CDR2 FQNEAQ, per germline (reference sequence). This CDR3 contains 12 residues. Here the CDR3 DNA reads TGTGCCAGCAGCCTGGCCCTTACTGAAGCTTTCTTT. As protein: CASSLALTEAFF.

The gene calls are TRBV7-2 and TRBJ1-5, with D uncertain. This CDR3 comprises 13 residues. V was trimmed by 2 bases and J by 6 bases, leaving 8 bases between them. CDR1 and CDR2 from the germline V gene are SGHTA and FQGNSA. The CDR3 loop reads CASSLSSGQPQHF. The CDR3 DNA reads as TGTGCCAGCAGCTTAAGCAGCGGTCAGCCCCAGCATTTT.

Notes on this clone: This clone may be a read error of a much larger clone one base away. CDR3: CASSQGATGEPTEVFF. CDR3 nucleotide sequence: TGTGCCAGCAGCCAAGGGGCGACGGGGGAACCGACTGAAGTTTTCTTT. The V and J genes are TRBV3-1 (or the pseudogene TRBV3-2) and TRBJ1-1; perhaps TRBD1 as D (5 bases). Per germline, CDR1 LGHDT and CDR2 YNNKEL (reference sequence). The length of the CDR3 is 16 residues.

V is TRBV7-9 and J is TRBJ1-1; D uncertain. Germline CDR1 SEHNR, CDR2 FQNEAQ (reference sequence). The CDR3 sequence is 12 residues long. Trimming cost V 2 bases and J 7 bases, with 8 bases left between them. The CDR3, as DNA: TGTGCCAGCAGCTTACGGACGTTTGAAGCTTTCTTT. Translation gives CASSLRTFEAFF.

The chain combines TRBV20-1 with TRBJ2-5; no clear D. V gave up 3 bases and J gave up 4 bases, with 9 bases separating them. The germline gives CDR1 DFQATT, CDR2 SNEGSKA (reference sequence). The CDR3 contains 12 residues. The CDR3 reads CSASKGGETQYF. CDR3 nucleotides: TGCAGTGCTAGTAAGGGCGGAGAGACCCAGTACTTC.

This clone has a single count. The V gene is TRBV5-1, the J gene TRBJ2-1, with TRBD2 identical over 7 bases. There are 15 residues in the CDR3. Per the germline V gene, CDR1 is SGHRS and CDR2 is YFSETQ. V lost 1 base, J lost 6 bases, and 7 bases stayed unmatched. CDR3 residues: CASSLRQSGGNEQFF. The DNA for the CDR3 is TGCGCCAGCAGCTTGAGGCAGTCGGGGGGCAATGAGCAGTTCTTC.

V and J are TRBV6-5 and TRBJ1-1; D possibly corresponds to TRBD1 (5 bases). The CDR3 runs 13 residues. Trimming took off 5 bases at V and 1 base at J, with 8 bases between the two ends. Germline CDR1 and CDR2: MNHEY and SVGAGI. CDR3 region: CASSTQGNTEAFF. CDR3 coding DNA: TGTGCCAGCAGTACCCAGGGGAACACTGAAGCTTTCTTT.

The chain employs TRBV7-3 and TRBJ2-2; D is unresolved. Germline V gene lookup returns CDR1 SGHTA and CDR2 FQGTGA. There are 12 residues in the CDR3. Trimming removed 4 bases at V and 0 bases at J, with 0 bases between. CDR3: CASSSNTGELFF. CDR3 DNA sequence: TGTGCCAGCAGCTCGAACACCGGGGAGCTGTTTTTT.

This clone was recorded a few times. The V gene is TRBV3-1 (or the pseudogene TRBV3-2), the J gene TRBJ2-7; unclear D gene. Germline CDR1 LGHDT, CDR2 YNNKEL (reference sequence). The CDR3 covers 15 residues. V gave up 0 bases and J gave up 4 bases, with 13 bases separating them. The CDR3 DNA is TGTGCCAGCAGCCAAGATTTCGCGGTCCGGTACGAGCAGTACTTC. Translating gives CASSQDFAVRYEQYF.

The V call is TRBV30, the J call TRBJ1-1; no reliable D call. The CDR3 covers 13 residues. Germline lookup yields CDR1 GTSNPN and CDR2 SVGIG (reference sequence). V gave up 0 bases and J gave up 4 bases, with 9 bases separating them. Written as DNA, the CDR3 is TGTGCCTGGAGTGTTAAGGGATCCACTGAAGCTTTCTTT. Translated, it gives CAWSVKGSTEAFF.

The CDR3 sequence is CASSVGGTEGEKLFF. The CDR3 DNA reads as TGTGCCAGCAGCGTAGGAGGGACAGAGGGTGAAAAACTGTTTTTT. This chain links TRBV9 with TRBJ1-4, with 7 nucleotides matching TRBD1. Trimming took 0 bases from V and 7 from J; bases not matched to a gene: 6. Germline V lookup: CDR1 SGDLS, CDR2 YYNGEE. The CDR3 contains 15 residues. The full variable domain, with the rest looked up from reference TRBV9 and TRBJ1-4, is DSGVTQTPKHLITATGQRVTLRCSPRSGDLSVYWYQQSLDQGLQFLIQYYNGEERAKGNILERFSAQQFPDLHSELNLSSLELGDSALYFCASSVGGTEGEKLFFGSGTQLSVL.

V and J are TRBV18 and TRBJ2-2; D uncertain. V dropped 4 bases and J dropped 10 bases, with 13 bases sitting between them. Germline V gene sequence: CDR1 KGHSH, CDR2 LQKENI. There are 13 residues in the CDR3. The CDR3 here is CASSLPGLQELFF. DNA of the CDR3: TGTGCCAGCTCACTCCCCGGGTTGCAGGAGCTGTTTTTT. Filled out from reference TRBV18 and TRBJ2-2, the complete variable domain reads NAGVMQNPRHLVRRRGQEARLRCSPMKGHSHVYWYRQLPEEGLKFMVYLQKENIIDESGMPKERFSAEFPKEGPSILRIQQVVRGDSAAYFCASSLPGLQELFFGEGSRLTVL.

This clone appeared a single time. This chain joins TRBV7-9 and TRBJ1-1, with D perhaps matching TRBD1 (5 bases). Per germline, CDR1 SEHNR and CDR2 FQNEAQ (reference sequence). V was clipped by 5 bases and J by 7 bases, with 11 bases between them. The CDR3 extends over 12 amino acids. The CDR3 loop is CASSLGGFEAFF. As DNA, the CDR3 is TGTGCCAGCAGCCTTGGGGGTTTTGAAGCTTTCTTT.